This is a list of T cell receptor beta chains from one sample in a study of blood T cell repertoires in COVID-19. Profiled with immunoSEQ multiplex PCR; TCRdb holds only in-frame clones, not every one. Of around 16,000 clones listed, roughly 87% are singletons. Sequencing was done on a sample of peripheral blood. These receptors were obtained from an elderly man with acute or convalescent COVID-19. Each CDR3 is given with its conserved first and last residue. A D gene is named only where the DNA matches it firmly.

j_gene: TRBJ1-2
d_gene: TRBD1
v_gene: TRBV3-1/TRBV3-2
CDR3aa: CASSQPGQSYGYTF

j_gene: TRBJ1-1
d_gene: .
v_gene: TRBV6-5
CDR3aa: CASSQRGNTEAFF

j_gene: TRBJ1-2
d_gene: .
v_gene: TRBV11-2
CDR3aa: CASSAGQSYGYTF

j_gene: TRBJ2-1
d_gene: .
v_gene: TRBV29-1
CDR3aa: CSVAQSSRNEQFF

j_gene: TRBJ2-2
d_gene: .
v_gene: TRBV19
CDR3aa: CASSIDHANTGELFF

j_gene: TRBJ1-4
d_gene: TRBD1
v_gene: TRBV5-4
CDR3aa: CASSVTGQGAAEGKLFF

j_gene: TRBJ1-2
d_gene: .
v_gene: TRBV5-4
CDR3aa: CASSSTAANYGYTF

j_gene: TRBJ1-5
d_gene: TRBD1
v_gene: TRBV30
CDR3aa: CAWSPDRDQPQHF

j_gene: TRBJ1-2
d_gene: .
v_gene: TRBV6-2/TRBV6-3
CDR3aa: CASRPGGVRGYTF

j_gene: TRBJ2-6
d_gene: .
v_gene: TRBV23-1
CDR3aa: CASSQSVRALLRDVLTF

j_gene: TRBJ2-3
d_gene: .
v_gene: TRBV5-1
CDR3aa: CASSLQSPSTDTQYF

j_gene: TRBJ2-3
d_gene: TRBD2
v_gene: TRBV9
CDR3aa: CASSVGFSGGSGTDTQYF

j_gene: TRBJ1-1
d_gene: .
v_gene: TRBV2
CDR3aa: CASSVQPNTEAFF

j_gene: TRBJ2-3
d_gene: TRBD1
v_gene: TRBV5-1
CDR3aa: CASSHGQGADTQYF

j_gene: TRBJ2-6
d_gene: .
v_gene: TRBV7-8
CDR3aa: CASSLRRSSGANVLTF

j_gene: TRBJ1-2
d_gene: TRBD1
v_gene: TRBV9
CDR3aa: CASSGGDRGNYGYTF

j_gene: TRBJ2-3
d_gene: TRBD1
v_gene: TRBV27
CDR3aa: CASSSGTGRTDTQYF

j_gene: TRBJ1-2
d_gene: .
v_gene: TRBV9
CDR3aa: CASSVDGWSGYTF

j_gene: TRBJ2-7
d_gene: .
v_gene: TRBV18
CDR3aa: CASSPSAGDSYEQYF

j_gene: TRBJ1-2
d_gene: TRBD1
v_gene: TRBV30
CDR3aa: CAWSIFPPGQGAYGYTF

j_gene: TRBJ1-5
d_gene: .
v_gene: TRBV9
CDR3aa: CASSPRLGPLCSNQPQHF

j_gene: TRBJ2-4
d_gene: .
v_gene: TRBV19
CDR3aa: CASSRNLEAGNIQYF

j_gene: TRBJ1-6
d_gene: TRBD1
v_gene: TRBV2
CDR3aa: CASRLTGDEYNSPLHF

j_gene: TRBJ2-2
d_gene: TRBD2
v_gene: TRBV19
CDR3aa: CASSFGTSVVGELFF

j_gene: TRBJ1-1
d_gene: .
v_gene: TRBV19
CDR3aa: CASSAGLTEAFF

j_gene: TRBJ1-2
d_gene: .
v_gene: TRBV18
CDR3aa: CASSPGRESYGYTF

j_gene: TRBJ2-1
d_gene: TRBD1
v_gene: TRBV5-4
CDR3aa: CASSPGTGPYNEQFF

j_gene: TRBJ1-1
d_gene: .
v_gene: TRBV6-5
CDR3aa: CASNTNTEAFF

j_gene: TRBJ1-2
d_gene: .
v_gene: TRBV30
CDR3aa: CAWSVAVGYTF

j_gene: TRBJ2-2
d_gene: .
v_gene: TRBV7-9
CDR3aa: CASTSNPGTGELFF

j_gene: TRBJ2-7
d_gene: .
v_gene: TRBV25-1
CDR3aa: CASRSGEQYF

j_gene: TRBJ1-1
d_gene: TRBD1
v_gene: TRBV25-1
CDR3aa: CASRQTGTDTEAFF

j_gene: TRBJ1-1
d_gene: .
v_gene: TRBV5-1
CDR3aa: CASSLAGGAEAFF

j_gene: TRBJ2-1
d_gene: TRBD2
v_gene: TRBV2
CDR3aa: CASSSNLAGGGEQFF

j_gene: TRBJ2-3
d_gene: TRBD1
v_gene: TRBV4-1
CDR3aa: CASSQGTGSSDTQYF

j_gene: TRBJ2-5
d_gene: TRBD2
v_gene: TRBV19
CDR3aa: CASKTSGRARQETQYF

j_gene: TRBJ2-7
d_gene: .
v_gene: TRBV27
CDR3aa: CASREASTYEQYF

j_gene: TRBJ1-6
d_gene: .
v_gene: TRBV10-3
CDR3aa: CAIRAGDPNSPLHF

j_gene: TRBJ1-1
d_gene: .
v_gene: TRBV30
CDR3aa: CAWGYHLTEAFF

j_gene: TRBJ1-5
d_gene: .
v_gene: TRBV20-1
CDR3aa: CSASLEGSSTNQPQHF

j_gene: TRBJ2-1
d_gene: TRBD2
v_gene: TRBV19
CDR3aa: CASSSAPSGVTYNEQFF